Detailed here is one TCR beta chain. There are many counts of this clonotype. Its antigen target is currently unknown. No much larger clonotype is one base removed from it; base qualities were not supplied. The CDR3 holds 10 amino acids from the cysteine to the phenylalanine. The read is trimmed to its CDR3 DNA, 30 bases read in frame from base 1. V loses 7 bases of germline sequence and J loses 7 bases, and the interval between the two ends is 5 bases. Per the germline V gene, SNHLY is the CDR1 and FYNNEI is the CDR2. The data belong to a study of CD8+CD57+ T cells in acquired aplastic anemia (dated by TCRdb to 2016 to 2019). Some background on the complete study: On average, sorted CD4+ and CD8+ cells yielded around 3.5 ug of extracted DNA, with a range of roughly 0.18 to 27.4 ug. CD8+CD57+ expansion was defined as frequency above the mean frequency observed in healthy subjects.

The investigation overall reported the following: No significant difference in CD8+ Simpson's diversity was found between patients and healthy controls (P=0.060). Twenty-nine CD8+ CDR3 sequences were found in both patients and controls but appeared to be highly expressed in patients and within the immunodominant clones of the patients.

Patients chosen for sequencing had shown expansion of CD8+CD57+ cells by flow cytometry. All patients had severe acquired aplastic anemia diagnosed by International Study of Aplastic Anemia and Agranulocytosis and Camitta criteria. No therapy had been received by the patients at the time of blood sampling. In this study, sorted CD4+ and CD8+ T cells from the blood of healthy subjects and of severe aplastic anemia patients had their TCR repertoires deep-sequenced. Patients were enrolled under clinicaltrials.gov protocols 00001620, 01623167, 00001397, 00071045, 00081523 and 00961064 in the USA. Ficoll-Paque density gradient centrifugation was used to isolate peripheral blood mononuclear cells. Before DNA was extracted, CD4+ and CD8+ T cells were sorted using either FACS or magnetic beads. Genomic DNA served as template for TCR beta VDJ combination and CDR3 sequence profiling. An Illumina HiSeq 2000 was used for TCR repertoire sequencing. The paper's processing steps were these. Repertoires were assessed using TRBV/TRBJ rearrangement plots, CDR3 size and DJ length profiles, and Simpson's diversity index. Whichever DNA sequence was most abundant in the deep sequencing data was defined as the immunodominant clone. CDR3 amino acid sequences were screened for sharing across subjects and compared with published repertoires and the VDJdb database. TCRdb reran the public reads through fastp at Q25 and MiXCR, keeping productive beta chains. CDR3 protein sequences are deduplicated, and each keeps its most common genes and DNA. TCRdb, not the authors, supplied the V and J calls. This sample comprises 250,000 or so distinct CDR3 sequences, 47% of them detected only once. The top ten clones comprise 7.8% of the sample.

Recombination connected TRBV2 to TRBJ2-1; the D gene cannot be named for sure. This clonotype originated in a human donor with aplastic anemia. The source material was sorted CD4+, CD8+, or CD8+CD57+ T cells (not recorded which) from PBMCs. The encoded CDR3 is CASTGNEQFF. The bases read TGTGCCAGCACCGGTAATGAGCAGTTCTTC.